This TCR beta chain was recorded in a study of cytomegalovirus exposure and HLA in healthy donors. About the study: A previous analysis identified 95 million to 120 million unique TCR beta sequences derived from some 170 million T cells.

About this clone: The antigen is not known.

Germline V gene lookup returns CDR1 MNHEY and CDR2 SMNVEV (reference sequence). Trimming took 5 bases from V and 3 from J, leaving 18 bases between them. The CDR3 is 16 amino acids. Broader study findings: In an earlier analysis, in 540 or so donors, most V segments appeared productive either ~87% or ~30% of the time. In a later analysis, common viral pathogens appeared linked to several of the most significant clusters.

The primer mix had 60 Vbeta and 13 Jbeta primers. Original handling: Tens of millions of unique TCR beta chains, 10 million to 14 million shared, were counted in a later analysis. Method: immunoSEQ multiplex PCR; TCRdb's copy keeps in-frame clones and lacks some. That table supplies the V and J calls and clone size; D and trimming were determined from the DNA. Of roughly 120,000 clones detected, over 75% appear once; the ten largest clones hold 5.8%. The source of this sequence is a man in his late teens or twenties in good health and CMV-seropositive. The gene calls are TRBV27 and TRBJ2-3, with D maybe TRBD2 (6 bases). The sample taken for sequencing was PBMCs. The CDR3 region is CASSTKPGRETDTQYF. The DNA for the CDR3 is TGTGCCAGCAGTACAAAGCCGGGACGGGAGACAGATACGCAGTATTTT.